This record covers a single T cell receptor beta chain. Per the original methods: The assay estimated nucleated cells by amplifying reference gene primers. Sequenced by immunoSEQ multiplex PCR; TCRdb stores in-frame clones only, minus some. Clone size and the V and J calls come from that table; the DNA yielded D and trimming. The top ten clones hold about 1.8% of a sample with about 110,000 clones, 60% to 85% of them seen once. The data originate from a study of blood T cell repertoires in COVID-19. Study-wide context: Samples of COVID-19 (acute and convalescent) were obtained from the United States, Italy and Spain. T cells, B-cell-depleted T cells, or PBMCs supplied cDNA or gDNA.

CDR1 is GTSNPN, CDR2 SVGIG, per germline (reference sequence). The V and J ends lost 4 bases and 0 bases respectively, with 7 bases between them. This CDR3 spans 13 amino acids. This clonotype was sampled from a middle-aged woman with acute or convalescent COVID-19. V usage is TRBV30 and J usage is TRBJ1-3, with a tentative D call TRBD1 (5 bases). The sequenced sample consisted of peripheral blood. DNA for the CDR3: TGTGCCTGGACAGGGTTCTCTGGAAACACCATATATTTT. Its protein product is CAWTGFSGNTIYF.